This T cell receptor (beta chain) was found in a study of cytomegalovirus exposure and HLA in healthy donors. Study-level background: An early data release held around 80 million unique TCRs from HLA-typed donors. Whole-study results and caveats: A missense DCLRE1C variant was associated with V- and J-gene trimming of TCR beta chains in a later analysis, and an independent cohort replicated the association. A later analysis appeared to link common viral pathogens to several of the most significant clusters. The study flagged 150 to 200 TCR beta chains as cytomegalovirus-associated.

This clone has only a few counts. The antigen remains unidentified. Distinct nucleotide sequences in the sample also encode this CDR3. This CDR3 is built from 14 residues. Trimming took off 1 base at V and 4 bases at J, with 9 bases between the two ends. CDR1 is SGDLS and CDR2 is YYNGEE in the germline V gene. The PCR employed 60 Vbeta primers together with 13 Jbeta primers. Measured with immunoSEQ multiplex PCR; TCRdb has only the in-frame clones, and not every one. The sample includes 100,000 to 150,000 clones, around 78% of them seen just once. The sequencing sample was made of PBMCs. This chain uses TRBV9 with TRBJ2-1, with D tentatively TRBD1 (6 bases). The source of this sequence is a woman aged 45-59 years in good health and CMV-seronegative. CDR3 DNA: TGTGCCAGCAGCGTATCCGGGACATACAATGAGCAGTTCTTC. Protein: CASSVSGTYNEQFF.